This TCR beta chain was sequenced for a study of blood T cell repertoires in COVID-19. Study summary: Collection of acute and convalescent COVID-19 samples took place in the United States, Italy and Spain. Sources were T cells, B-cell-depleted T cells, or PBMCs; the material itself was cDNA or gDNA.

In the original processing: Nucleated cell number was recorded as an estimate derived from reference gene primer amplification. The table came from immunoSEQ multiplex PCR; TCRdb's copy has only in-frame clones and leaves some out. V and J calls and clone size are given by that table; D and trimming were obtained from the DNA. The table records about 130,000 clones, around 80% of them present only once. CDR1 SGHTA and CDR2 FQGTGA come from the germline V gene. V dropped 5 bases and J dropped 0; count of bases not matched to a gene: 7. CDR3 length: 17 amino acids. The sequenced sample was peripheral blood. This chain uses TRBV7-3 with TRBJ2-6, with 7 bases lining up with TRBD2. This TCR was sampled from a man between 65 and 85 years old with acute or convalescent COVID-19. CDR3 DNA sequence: TGTGCCAGCAGCCCCACGGGCGGGAGCTCTGGGGCCAACGTCCTGACTTTC. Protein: CASSPTGGSSGANVLTF.